Presented here are 22 T cell receptor beta chains from one specimen sequenced in a study of T cells after yellow fever vaccination. Via MiXCR, TCRdb re-called the 5' RACE reads, giving one row per CDR3 protein. The sample has 500,000 to 700,000 distinct CDR3 sequences, 15% to 20% seen once; the top ten hold roughly an eighth. This specimen consisted of PBMCs, obtained 15 days after the yellow fever booster vaccination. The receptors were gathered from a man aged 25-40 years who received the YFV17D yellow fever vaccine.

The genes are TRBV29-1 and TRBJ2-2; the D gene is possibly TRBD2 (5 bases). The V gene lost 4 bases and the J gene lost 5 bases, with 17 bases spanning the gap. The CDR3 contains 15 residues. The germline gives CDR1 SQVTM, CDR2 ANQGSEA. The CDR3 reads CSVVRGGLPTGELFF. Written as DNA, the CDR3 is TGCAGCGTTGTTAGAGGAGGTCTTCCAACCGGGGAGCTGTTTTTT.

This chain links TRBV20-1 with TRBJ2-2; possibly TRBD1 for D (6 bases). Per the germline V gene, CDR1 is DFQATT and CDR2 is SNEGSKA (reference sequence). Trimming removed 1 base from V and 4 bases from J, with 16 bases in between. The CDR3 runs to 16 residues. CDR3 region: CSARGAGVVGTGELFF. In nucleotides, the CDR3 is TGCAGTGCTAGAGGGGCAGGGGTGGTCGGCACCGGGGAGCTGTTTTTT.

There are a few counts of this clonotype. The chain has TRBV29-1 and TRBJ2-1, with D perhaps TRBD2 (5 bases). The V end was cut by 2 bases, the J end by 7 bases, with 15 bases between. This CDR3 has 14 residues. CDR1 and CDR2 from the germline V gene are SQVTM and ANQGSEA. CDR3 sequence (DNA): TGCAGCGTTGAATTCGTCGTGGAGGCGAATGAGCAGTTCTTC. It translates to CSVEFVVEANEQFF.

This clonotype was seen more than once but under ten times. This sequence joins TRBV7-2 and TRBJ2-7; 7 nucleotides line up with TRBD1. The germline CDR1 and CDR2 sequences are SGHTA and FQGNSA. V shed 3 bases, J shed 6 bases, and the junction held 2 bases outside the gene matches. This CDR3 region has 12 residues. The CDR3 here is CASSLYRGEQYF. CDR3 in DNA: TGTGCCAGCAGCTTGTACAGGGGCGAGCAGTACTTC.

This clonotype came up a few times. The chain couples TRBV5-1 to TRBJ2-2, with a tentative D call TRBD1 (5 bases). CDR1 is SGHRS and CDR2 is YFSETQ in the germline V gene. The CDR3 loop spans 15 amino acids. V shed 8 bases and J shed 0 bases, with 14 bases lying between them. The CDR3: CASGQGAANTGELFF. CDR3 bases: TGCGCCAGTGGTCAGGGTGCCGCGAACACCGGGGAGCTGTTTTTT.

This clonotype was observed a few times. This chain connects TRBV7-2 to TRBJ2-2; 13 bases fit TRBD2. Germline assignment: CDR1 SGHTA and CDR2 FQGNSA. The CDR3 has 17 residues. The junction had 8 bases not matched to a gene; V was cut back by 5 bases and J by 5 bases. This chain's CDR3 is CASSGRTSGSKTGELFF. The CDR3 bases are TGTGCCAGCAGCGGAAGGACTAGCGGGAGTAAGACCGGGGAGCTGTTTTTT.

V and J are TRBV5-1 and TRBJ2-2; D uncertain. Trimming took 7 bases from V and 4 from J, leaving 5 bases between them. In germline, CDR1 is SGHRS, CDR2 YFSETQ. This CDR3 region has 11 residues. CDR3: CASGITGELFF. The CDR3 DNA follows: TGCGCCAGCGGTATCACCGGGGAGCTGTTTTTT. The full variable domain, with the rest looked up from reference TRBV5-1 and TRBJ2-2, is KAGVTQTPRYLIKTRGQQVTLSCSPISGHRSVSWYQQTPGQGLQFLFEYFSETQRNKGNFPGRFSGRQFSNSRSEMNVSTLELGDSALYLCASGITGELFFGEGSRLTVL.

A few counts support this clonotype. J is TRBJ1-1 and V is TRBV5-1; D might be TRBD1 (6 bases). The V end was cut by 4 bases, the J end by 8 bases, with 12 bases between. Germline V gene lookup returns CDR1 SGHRS and CDR2 YFSETQ. CDR3 length: 12 amino acids. CDR3 sequence: CASSEDSAEAFF. The CDR3 DNA reads TGCGCCAGCAGCGAGGACAGTGCAGAAGCTTTCTTT.

This clonotype was seen at least ten times. CDR3: CASSLTGGTEAFF. The CDR3 coding sequence is TGTGCCAGCAGCTTGACCGGGGGCACTGAAGCTTTCTTT. The V call is TRBV7-8, the J call TRBJ1-1; D possibly corresponds to TRBD1 (5 bases). The CDR3 sequence is 13 residues long. The V end was cut by 3 bases, the J end by 4 bases, with 9 bases between. Germline-derived CDR1 and CDR2 are SGHVS and FQNEAQ.

This clonotype was seen only a few times. This rearrangement joins TRBV5-4 to TRBJ2-1; D may be TRBD1 (5 bases). The CDR3 has 15 residues. Germline V gene sequence: CDR1 SGHNT, CDR2 YYREEE (reference sequence). V shed 3 bases and J shed 4 bases, with 14 bases lying between them. CDR3 bases: TGTGCCAGCAGCTCATCGCCGGACAATTACAATGAGCAGTTCTTC. This translates into CASSSSPDNYNEQFF.

In its sample, this clonotype was seen a few times. This rearrangement joins TRBV5-1 to TRBJ1-4; tentatively, D is TRBD1 (5 bases). Deletions cut 4 bases from V and 8 bases from J, with 15 bases between. The CDR3 has 14 amino acids. In germline, CDR1 is SGHRS, CDR2 YFSETQ. The CDR3 here is CASSPGGVVEKLFF. The DNA for the CDR3 is TGCGCCAGCAGCCCGGGGGGAGTAGTCGAAAAACTGTTTTTT.

The V and J genes are TRBV10-3 and TRBJ2-3; no reliable D call. Trimming stripped 4 bases from V and 1 base from J, with 6 bases between. This CDR3 region has 13 residues. CDR1 and CDR2 (germline): ENHRY, SYGVKD. The CDR3 protein is CAISVPGTDTQYF. The CDR3 DNA follows: TGTGCCATCAGTGTACCAGGCACAGATACGCAGTATTTT.

The rearrangement uses TRBV27 and TRBJ2-1; TRBD2 agrees at 11 bases. The CDR3 is 17 residues long. V shed 2 bases and J 2 bases; nucleotides not matched to a gene: 5. From germline, CDR1 is MNHEY and CDR2 SMNVEV (reference sequence). The chain's CDR3 is CASSLTSGSRTYNEQFF. The CDR3 region has the DNA TGTGCCAGCAGTTTAACTAGCGGGAGTCGGACCTACAATGAGCAGTTCTTC.

This clonotype was counted only a few times. This rearrangement joins TRBV5-1 to TRBJ1-2; D is uncertain. With 0 bases removed from V and 7 bases from J, the gap between germline ends came to 10 bases. Germline V CDR1 and CDR2: SGHRS, YFSETQ. The CDR3 consists of 13 residues. The chain's CDR3 is CASSLESAGGYTF. In nucleotides, the CDR3 is TGCGCCAGCAGCTTGGAATCGGCGGGTGGCTACACCTTC.

V is TRBV6-1 and J is TRBJ1-4, with D uncertain. Trimming took 8 bases from V and 5 from J, leaving 15 bases between them. There are 14 residues in the CDR3. CDR1 MNHNS and CDR2 SASEGT come from the germline V gene. CDR3 amino acids: CASGGVSPNEKLFF. The CDR3 DNA reads as TGTGCCAGCGGCGGGGTCTCGCCCAATGAAAAACTGTTTTTT.

The chain carries TRBV5-4 and TRBJ1-1; 10 nucleotides match TRBD1. Trimming removed 4 bases from V and 4 bases from J; junction bases left unmatched: 10. CDR3 size: 16 residues. CDR1 is SGHNT and CDR2 is YYREEE in the germline V gene (reference sequence). The CDR3 DNA reads TGTGCCAGCAGCGACCGGGACAGGGGAAGGGGCACTGAAGCTTTCTTT. Amino acid sequence: CASSDRDRGRGTEAFF. Based on the CDR3 plus reference TRBV5-4 and TRBJ1-1, the full variable domain is ETGVTQSPTHLIKTRGQQVTLRCSSQSGHNTVSWYQQALGQGPQFIFQYYREEENGRGNFPPRFSGLQFPNYSSELNVNALELDDSALYLCASSDRDRGRGTEAFFGQGTRLTVV.

The sample holds a few counts of this clonotype. V usage is TRBV5-1 and J usage is TRBJ2-7; either TRBD1 or TRBD2 may supply D (6 bases each). V was trimmed by 5 bases and J by 0 bases, leaving 12 bases between them. The length of the CDR3 is 14 residues. The germline gives CDR1 SGHRS, CDR2 YFSETQ. CDR3 sequence (DNA): TGCGCCAGCAGTACGCGGGACAACTCCTACGAGCAGTACTTC. Translating gives CASSTRDNSYEQYF.

This rearrangement joins TRBV6-5 to TRBJ2-7; 9 bases are shared with TRBD2. This CDR3 contains 16 residues. V was pared by 0 bases and J by 0 bases, with 3 bases of the junction left unmatched. Germline V gene sequence: CDR1 MNHEY, CDR2 SVGAGI. The CDR3 loop is CASSYSASGVSYEQYF. The CDR3 region has the DNA TGTGCCAGCAGTTACTCGGCTAGCGGGGTCTCCTACGAGCAGTACTTC.

The DNA of the CDR3 is TGTGCCAGCTCACCACAGAGTCGCCAAGAGACCCAGTACTTC. It translates to CASSPQSRQETQYF. This chain connects TRBV18 to TRBJ2-5, with no clear D. V was clipped by 1 base and J by 1 base, with 7 bases between them. This CDR3 is 14 amino acids long. The V gene's germline CDR1 is KGHSH and CDR2 LQKENI.

At least ten counts were recorded for this clonotype. DNA of the CDR3: TGTGCCAGCAGTGCTGGGGGCTGGGACATTCAGTACTTC. Translated: CASSAGGWDIQYF. This chain uses TRBV6-1 with TRBJ2-4, with D possibly TRBD1 on 6 matching bases. Germline assignment: CDR1 MNHNS and CDR2 SASEGT. The CDR3 totals 13 residues. V was clipped by 4 bases and J by 8 bases, with 12 bases between them.

The chain couples TRBV5-1 to TRBJ2-7; TRBD2 matches 15 bases. Germline CDR1 reads SGHRS; CDR2 reads YFSETQ. V was clipped by 4 bases and J by 5 bases; unmatched bases: 13. The CDR3 runs to 18 residues. CDR3 in DNA: TGCGCCAGCAGCACGGGACTAGCGGGAGGCAACCCCGTAGACGAGCAGTACTTC. This gives the protein CASSTGLAGGNPVDEQYF.

This chain uses TRBV12-3 or TRBV12-4 with TRBJ2-5, with TRBD1 matching 9 bases. This CDR3 has 16 amino acids. V lost 4 bases to trimming and J lost 4 bases; unmatched junction nucleotides: 10. The CDR3 nucleotides are TGTGCCAGCAGTTCCCCCGGACAGGGGTGGAGAGAGACCCAGTACTTC. Translation: CASSSPGQGWRETQYF.